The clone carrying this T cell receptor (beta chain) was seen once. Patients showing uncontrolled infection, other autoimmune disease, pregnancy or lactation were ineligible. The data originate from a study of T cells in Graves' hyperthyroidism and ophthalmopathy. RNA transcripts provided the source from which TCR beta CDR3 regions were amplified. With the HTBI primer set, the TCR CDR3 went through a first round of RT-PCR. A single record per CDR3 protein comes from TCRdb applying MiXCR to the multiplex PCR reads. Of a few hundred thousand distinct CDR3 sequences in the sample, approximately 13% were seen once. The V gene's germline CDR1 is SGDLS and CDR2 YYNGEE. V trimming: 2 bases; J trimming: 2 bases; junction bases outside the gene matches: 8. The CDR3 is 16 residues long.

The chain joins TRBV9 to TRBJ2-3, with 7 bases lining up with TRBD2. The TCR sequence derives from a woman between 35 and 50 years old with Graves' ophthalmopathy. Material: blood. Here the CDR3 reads CASSVRAAGVTDTQYF. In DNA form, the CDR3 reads TGTGCCAGCAGCGTCCGGGCCGCGGGGGTCACAGATACGCAGTATTTT.